This T cell receptor beta chain was obtained from a study of CD8 T cells in Susac syndrome. Negative isolation yielded CD4+ and CD8+ T cells, and FACS enriched TEMRA cells. This clonotype was observed a single time. Random hexamers were used to reverse transcribe 0.5 to 1 ug of RNA. TCRdb used MiXCR to reprocess the immunoSEQ multiplex PCR reads, holding one entry per CDR3 protein. This table has some 150,000 distinct CDR3 sequences, just under 95% appearing once. Germline V gives CDR1 MNHEY, CDR2 SMNVEV (reference sequence). This CDR3 has 14 residues. V shed 6 bases, J shed 2 bases, and the junction held 4 bases outside the gene matches.

This chain joins TRBV27 and TRBJ2-1; 7 nucleotides line up with TRBD2. Sequencing used CD8+ T cells from PBMCs. The clonotype originates from a human donor with multiple sclerosis. The CDR3 sequence is CASRGTTPYNEQFF. As DNA, the CDR3 is TGTGCCAGCAGAGGGACTACCCCCTACAATGAGCAGTTCTTC.